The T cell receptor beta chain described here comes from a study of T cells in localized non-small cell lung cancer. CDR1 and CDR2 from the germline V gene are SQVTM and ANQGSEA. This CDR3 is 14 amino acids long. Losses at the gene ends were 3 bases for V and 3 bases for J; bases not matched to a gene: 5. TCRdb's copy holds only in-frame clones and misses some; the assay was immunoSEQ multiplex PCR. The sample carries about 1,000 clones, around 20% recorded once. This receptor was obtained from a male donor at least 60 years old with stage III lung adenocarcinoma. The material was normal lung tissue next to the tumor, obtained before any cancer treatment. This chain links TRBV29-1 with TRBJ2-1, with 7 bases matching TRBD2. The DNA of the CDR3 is TGCAGCGTTGACCGAGCGGGACTCTACAATGAGCAGTTCTTC. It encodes CSVDRAGLYNEQFF.